This TCR beta chain was obtained from a study of blood T cell repertoires in COVID-19 (dated by TCRdb to the early 2020s). Some background on the complete study: Collaborator samples came from the United States, Italy and Spain and covered acute and convalescent phases of COVID-19. The material from the prospective study consisted of cDNA or gDNA derived from T cells, B-cell-depleted T cells, or PBMCs. The dataset comprised deeply sampled blood TCRbeta repertoires from subjects exposed to, actively infected with, or recovered from COVID-19. The repertoires were released in a freely available public database intended as a resource for research on the immune response to SARS-CoV-2. The samples were drawn from the first 160 participants of the ongoing ImmuneRACE study and from under 1,500 subjects provided by 6 global collaborators. The sample metadata nearly always contained a de-identified subject ID, COVID-19 status, age in years and sex. Where available, HLA class I and class II types were obtained from metadata supplied by the sample provider rather than from assay-based typing.

The CDR3 has 14 amino acids, counting the end cysteine and phenylalanine. CDR3 DNA is the only sequence kept; it has 42 bases, read in frame from the first base. Compared with germline, V lacks 4 bases and J lacks 6 bases; bases without a gene match: 8. From a lookup of the germline V gene (reference sequence), CDR1 and CDR2 are SEHNR and FQNEAQ. In the case of this clone: Its antigen has not been determined. Qualities for individual bases were not recorded, and no much larger clone is one base off.

TCRbeta CDR3 regions were amplified from genomic DNA by means of the immunoSEQ Assay, a bias-controlled multiplex PCR. In the original analysis: The number of nucleated cells in each sample was estimated from the amplification of reference gene primers within the assay. Sequence reads were collapsed and filtered to measure the absolute abundance of every unique TCRbeta CDR3 rearrangement. For each sample, productive Simpson clonality was calculated as the square root of Simpson's diversity index across productive rearrangements. TCRdb carries this immuneACCESS record with in-frame sequences only. Its versions omit some clonotypes, under half of them owing to an unresolved V gene in the studies checked, with the rest unexplained. That table furnishes V, J and clone size, whereas the DNA furnished D and trimming. Here the sample has more than 150,000 clones; about 85% occur a single time. The ten largest account for around 2.5% of the sample.

The paper as a whole reports these results and caveats: How much clinical and demographic metadata was included differed by source and by participant, and the metadata was provided uncurated.

The collaborating institutions used their own protocols to collect whole blood in K2EDTA tubes. For TCRbeta analysis, collaborators shipped samples as frozen whole blood, isolated PBMCs, or DNA extracted from either of those sample types. The rearranged chain carries TRBV7-9 and TRBJ2-5; 7 bases in the junction line up with TRBD1. The material sequenced was peripheral blood. This receptor was taken from an older woman with acute or convalescent COVID-19. The CDR3 region has the sequence CASSSDREGKTQYF. The nucleotide sequence is TGTGCCAGCAGCTCCGACAGGGAAGGAAAGACCCAGTACTTC.